The sequence of this TCR beta chain was determined in a study of blood T cell repertoires in COVID-19. The CDR3 extends over 12 amino acids. V was clipped by 8 bases and J by 5 bases; unmatched bases: 3. The germline V gene encodes CDR1 MNHEY and CDR2 SVGAGI. Clones were read by immunoSEQ multiplex PCR, and TCRdb kept only the in-frame ones, dropping some. Seen here are 90,000 to 150,000 clones, 70% to 90% observed once, and the top ten hold around 8%. The sequence came from a man in his sixties or seventies who had recovered from COVID-19. J is TRBJ2-3 and V is TRBV6-5; 8 bases align to TRBD2. Sequencing was done on a sample of peripheral blood. In DNA form, the CDR3 reads TGTGCCAGCTTTGCGGGGGGAGATACGCAGTATTTT. Its protein is CASFAGGDTQYF.